This T cell receptor (beta chain) appears in the sequencing data of a study of blood T cell repertoires in COVID-19. Sequenced by immunoSEQ multiplex PCR; TCRdb stores in-frame clones only, minus some. This sample has some 300,000 clones, with 88% found just once. CDR1 and CDR2 (germline): KGHDR, SFDVKD. The trim removed 7 bases at V and 4 bases at J, leaving 13 bases unmatched. CDR3 length: 17 amino acids. This sequence was found in a woman in her fifties or sixties in a cohort exposed to, infected with or recovered from COVID-19 (not recorded which). This chain connects TRBV24-1 to TRBJ2-1; TRBD2 matches at 9 bases. The sequenced sample was PBMCs or T cells enriched from blood (not recorded which). CDR3 DNA sequence: TGTGCCACCAGCATCTCGGGACTAGCCGGGGGGTACAATGAGCAGTTCTTC. Its translation: CATSISGLAGGYNEQFF.